The following is a T cell receptor (beta chain) sequence with its context. This sample is drawn from a study of blood T cell repertoires in COVID-19. Study overall: Spain, Italy and the United States supplied samples that represented acute and convalescent COVID-19. Nucleic acid was either cDNA or gDNA, and it came from T cells, B-cell-depleted T cells, or PBMCs.

Looked up from germline, CDR1 is MGHRA and CDR2 is YSYEKL. Trimming pared 1 base from V and 5 bases from J, leaving 5 bases between. The CDR3 length is 12 residues. Under the authors' procedure: Amplification from reference gene primers served as the basis for estimated nucleated cell counts. This table comes from immunoSEQ multiplex PCR, and its TCRdb copy is limited to in-frame clones, with some not included. V, J and clone size are those of that table, while D and trimming were read from the DNA. The sample has a few hundred thousand clones, about 89% seen once. Sequences were obtained from peripheral blood. V usage is TRBV4-1 and J usage is TRBJ2-5; no reliable D call. The TCR sequence derives from a woman aged 40-49 years who had recovered from COVID-19. Here the CDR3 DNA reads TGCGCCAGCAGCCAAGTCGCGGAGACCCAGTACTTC. Amino acid sequence: CASSQVAETQYF.